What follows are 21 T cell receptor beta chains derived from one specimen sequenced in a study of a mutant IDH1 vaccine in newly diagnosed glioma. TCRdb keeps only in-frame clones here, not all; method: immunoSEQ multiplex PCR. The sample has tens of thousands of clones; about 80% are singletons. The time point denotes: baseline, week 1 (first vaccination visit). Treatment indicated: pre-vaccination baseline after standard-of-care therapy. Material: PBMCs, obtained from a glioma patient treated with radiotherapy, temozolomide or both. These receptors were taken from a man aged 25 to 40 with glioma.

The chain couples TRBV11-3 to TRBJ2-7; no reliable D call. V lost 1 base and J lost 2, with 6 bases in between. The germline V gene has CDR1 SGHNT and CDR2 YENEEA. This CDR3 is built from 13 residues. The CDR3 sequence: CASSLGGTYEQYF. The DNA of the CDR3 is TGTGCCAGCAGCTTAGGAGGTACCTACGAGCAGTACTTC.

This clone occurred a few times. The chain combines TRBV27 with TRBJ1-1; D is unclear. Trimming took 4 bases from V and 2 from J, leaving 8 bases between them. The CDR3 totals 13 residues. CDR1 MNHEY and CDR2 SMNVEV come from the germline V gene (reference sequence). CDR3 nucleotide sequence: TGTGCCAGCAGTTACGGAGGTAACACTGAAGCTTTCTTT. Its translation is CASSYGGNTEAFF.

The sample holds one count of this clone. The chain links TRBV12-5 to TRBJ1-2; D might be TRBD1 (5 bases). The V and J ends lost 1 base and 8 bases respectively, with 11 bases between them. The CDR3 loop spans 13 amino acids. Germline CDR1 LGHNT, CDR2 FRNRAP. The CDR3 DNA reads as TGTGCTAGTGGTTTGGCGCAGGGAGGCGGCTACACCTTC. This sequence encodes CASGLAQGGGYTF.

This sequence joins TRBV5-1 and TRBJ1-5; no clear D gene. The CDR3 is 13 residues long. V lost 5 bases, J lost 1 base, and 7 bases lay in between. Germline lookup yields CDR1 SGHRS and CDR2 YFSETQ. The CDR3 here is CASRETSNQPQHF. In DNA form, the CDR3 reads TGCGCCAGCAGGGAGACAAGCAATCAGCCCCAGCATTTT.

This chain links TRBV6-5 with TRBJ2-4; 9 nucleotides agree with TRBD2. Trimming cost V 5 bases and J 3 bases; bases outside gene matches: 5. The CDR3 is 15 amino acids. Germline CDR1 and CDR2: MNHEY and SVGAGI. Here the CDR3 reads CASSPRTSDKNIQYF. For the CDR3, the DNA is TGTGCCAGCAGTCCCCGGACTAGCGACAAAAACATTCAGTACTTC.

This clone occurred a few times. The CDR3 nucleotides are TGTGCCACCCAGAGTGGGGCCAGCGAGTACAATGAGCAGTTCTTC. Translating it yields CATQSGASEYNEQFF. The V call is TRBV6-4, the J call TRBJ2-1, with D perhaps TRBD1 (5 bases). The germline CDR1 and CDR2 sequences are MRHNA and SNTAGT. The CDR3 covers 15 residues. Trimming stripped 10 bases from V and 4 bases from J, with 20 bases between.

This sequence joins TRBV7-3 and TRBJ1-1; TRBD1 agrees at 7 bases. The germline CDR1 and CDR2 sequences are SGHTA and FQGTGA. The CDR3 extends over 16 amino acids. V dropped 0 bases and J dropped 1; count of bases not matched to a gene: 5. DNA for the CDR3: TGTGCCAGCAGCTTAACGGGGACAGAACAGAACACTGAAGCTTTCTTT. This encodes CASSLTGTEQNTEAFF.

Written as DNA, the CDR3 is TGTGCCAGCAGATCTATACGGGACAGTCCTCGCTCTGGGGCCAACGTCCTGACTTTC. Amino acid sequence: CASRSIRDSPRSGANVLTF. The chain carries TRBV7-9 and TRBJ2-6, with TRBD1 identical over 7 bases. This CDR3 is built from 19 residues. Per the germline V gene, CDR1 is SEHNR and CDR2 is FQNEAQ (reference sequence). Losses at the gene ends were 6 bases for V and 0 bases for J; bases not matched to a gene: 14.

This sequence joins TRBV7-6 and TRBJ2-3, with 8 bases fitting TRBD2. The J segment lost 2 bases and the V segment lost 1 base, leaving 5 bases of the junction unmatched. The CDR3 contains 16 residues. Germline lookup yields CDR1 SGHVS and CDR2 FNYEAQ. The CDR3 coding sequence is TGTGCCAGCAGCTTAGTCCTAGCGGGCCCCACAGATACGCAGTATTTT. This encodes CASSLVLAGPTDTQYF.

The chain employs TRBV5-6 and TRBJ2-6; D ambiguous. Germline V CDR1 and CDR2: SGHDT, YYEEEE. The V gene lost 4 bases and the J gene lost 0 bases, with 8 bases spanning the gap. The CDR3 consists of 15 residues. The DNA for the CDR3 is TGTGCCAGCAGCCTGGGATACTCTGGGGCCAACGTCCTGACTTTC. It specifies CASSLGYSGANVLTF.

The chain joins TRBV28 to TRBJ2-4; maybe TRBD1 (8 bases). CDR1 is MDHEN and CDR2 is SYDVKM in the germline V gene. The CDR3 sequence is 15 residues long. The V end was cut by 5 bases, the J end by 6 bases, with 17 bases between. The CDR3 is CASSPPTGGGNIQYF. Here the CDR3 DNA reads TGTGCCAGCAGTCCCCCCACAGGGGGGGGAAACATTCAGTACTTC.

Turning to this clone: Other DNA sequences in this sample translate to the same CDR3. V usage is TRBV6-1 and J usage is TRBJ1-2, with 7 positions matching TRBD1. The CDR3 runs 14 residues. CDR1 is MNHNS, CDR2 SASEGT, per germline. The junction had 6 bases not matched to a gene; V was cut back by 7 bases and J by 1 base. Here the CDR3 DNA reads TGTGCCAGCACCCGGGACAGAAGTAACTATGGCTACACCTTC. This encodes CASTRDRSNYGYTF.

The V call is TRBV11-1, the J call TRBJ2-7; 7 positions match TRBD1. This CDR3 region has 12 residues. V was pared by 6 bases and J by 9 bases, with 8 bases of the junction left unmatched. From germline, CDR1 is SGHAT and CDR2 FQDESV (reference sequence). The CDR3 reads CASSPTGVGQYF. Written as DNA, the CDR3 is TGTGCCAGCAGTCCAACAGGGGTCGGGCAGTACTTC.

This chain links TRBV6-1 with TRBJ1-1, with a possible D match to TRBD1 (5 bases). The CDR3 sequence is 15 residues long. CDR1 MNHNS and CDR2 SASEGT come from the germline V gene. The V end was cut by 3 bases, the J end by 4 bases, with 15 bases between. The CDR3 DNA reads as TGTGCCAGCAGTGACCCAACGGGGGTTCGCACTGAAGCTTTCTTT. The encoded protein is CASSDPTGVRTEAFF.

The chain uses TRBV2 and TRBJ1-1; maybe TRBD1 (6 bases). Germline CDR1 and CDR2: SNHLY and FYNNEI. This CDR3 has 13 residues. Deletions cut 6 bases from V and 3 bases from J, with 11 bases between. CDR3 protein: CASRWGADTEAFF. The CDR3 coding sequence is TGTGCCAGCAGGTGGGGGGCGGACACTGAAGCTTTCTTT.

CDR3 region: CASTTRRGNTGELFF. The CDR3 DNA follows: TGTGCCAGTACCACCCGGAGAGGGAATACCGGGGAGCTGTTTTTT. The chain combines TRBV19 with TRBJ2-2, with D tentatively TRBD2 (5 bases). Germline lookup yields CDR1 LNHDA and CDR2 SQIVND (reference sequence). Trimming stripped 7 bases from V and 5 bases from J, with 17 bases between. The length of the CDR3 is 15 residues.

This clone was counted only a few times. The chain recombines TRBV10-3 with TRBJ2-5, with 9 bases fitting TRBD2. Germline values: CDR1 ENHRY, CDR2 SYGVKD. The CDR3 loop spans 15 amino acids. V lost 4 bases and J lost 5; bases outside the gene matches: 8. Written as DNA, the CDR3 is TGTGCCATCAGTGCGGTGCGGGAGGGCCCCGAGACCCAGTACTTC. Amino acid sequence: CAISAVREGPETQYF.

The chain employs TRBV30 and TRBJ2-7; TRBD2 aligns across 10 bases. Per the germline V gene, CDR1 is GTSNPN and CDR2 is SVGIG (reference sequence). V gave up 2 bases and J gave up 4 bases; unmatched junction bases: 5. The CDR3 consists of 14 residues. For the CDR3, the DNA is TGTGCCTGGAGTATAGGACTAGCGGTGTACGAGCAGTACTTC. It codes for CAWSIGLAVYEQYF.

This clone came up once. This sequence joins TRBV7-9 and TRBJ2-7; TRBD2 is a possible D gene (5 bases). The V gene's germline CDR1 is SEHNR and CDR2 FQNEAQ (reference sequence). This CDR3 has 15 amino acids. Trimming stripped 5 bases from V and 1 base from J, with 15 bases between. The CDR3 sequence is CASSPIGLQSYEQYF. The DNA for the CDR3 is TGTGCCAGCAGCCCTATCGGACTCCAATCCTACGAGCAGTACTTC.

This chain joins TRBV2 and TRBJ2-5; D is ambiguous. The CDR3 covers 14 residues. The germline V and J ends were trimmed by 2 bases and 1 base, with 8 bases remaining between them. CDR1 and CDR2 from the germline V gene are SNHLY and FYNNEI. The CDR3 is CASSELNIQETQYF. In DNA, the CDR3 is TGTGCCAGCAGTGAACTCAACATCCAAGAGACCCAGTACTTC.

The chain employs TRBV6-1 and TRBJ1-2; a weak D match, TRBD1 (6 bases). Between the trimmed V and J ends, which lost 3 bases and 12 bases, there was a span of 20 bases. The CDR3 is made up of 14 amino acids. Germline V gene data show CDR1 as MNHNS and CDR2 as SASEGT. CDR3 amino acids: CASSDPGTRDENTF. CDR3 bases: TGTGCCAGCAGTGACCCCGGGACACGAGACGAAAACACCTTC.